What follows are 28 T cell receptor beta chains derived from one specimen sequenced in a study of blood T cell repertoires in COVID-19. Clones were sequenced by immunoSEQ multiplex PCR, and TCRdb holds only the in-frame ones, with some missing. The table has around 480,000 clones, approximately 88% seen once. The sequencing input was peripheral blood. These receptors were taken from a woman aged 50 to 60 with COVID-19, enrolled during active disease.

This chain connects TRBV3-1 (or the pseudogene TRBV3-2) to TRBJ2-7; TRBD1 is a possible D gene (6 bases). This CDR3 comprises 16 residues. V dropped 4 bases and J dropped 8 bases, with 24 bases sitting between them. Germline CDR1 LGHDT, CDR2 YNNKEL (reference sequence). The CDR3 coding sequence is TGTGCCAGCAGCCCTGCCCGACAGGTGAAGTTTGACCAGCAGTACTTC. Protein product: CASSPARQVKFDQQYF.

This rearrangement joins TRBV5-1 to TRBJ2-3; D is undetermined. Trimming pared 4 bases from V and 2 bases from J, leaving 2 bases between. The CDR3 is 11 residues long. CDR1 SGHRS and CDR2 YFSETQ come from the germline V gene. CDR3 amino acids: CASSLTDTQYF. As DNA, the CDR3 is TGCGCCAGCAGCCTCACAGATACGCAGTATTTT.

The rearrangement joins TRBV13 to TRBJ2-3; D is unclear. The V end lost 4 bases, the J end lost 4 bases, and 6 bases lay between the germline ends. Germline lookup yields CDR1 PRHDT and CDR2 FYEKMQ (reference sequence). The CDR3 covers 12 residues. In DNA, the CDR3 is TGTGCCAGCAGCTCCAGTGCAGATACGCAGTATTTT. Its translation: CASSSSADTQYF.

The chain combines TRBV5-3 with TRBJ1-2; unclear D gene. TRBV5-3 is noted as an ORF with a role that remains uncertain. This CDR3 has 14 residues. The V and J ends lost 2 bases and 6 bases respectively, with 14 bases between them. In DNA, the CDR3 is TGTGCCAGAAGCTTCCCGAGAGTTCGTAATGGCTACACCTTC. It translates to CARSFPRVRNGYTF.

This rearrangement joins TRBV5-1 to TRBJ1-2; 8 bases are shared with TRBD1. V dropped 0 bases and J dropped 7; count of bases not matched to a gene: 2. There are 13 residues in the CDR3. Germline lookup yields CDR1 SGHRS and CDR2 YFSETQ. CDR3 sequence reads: CASSLEQGAGYTF. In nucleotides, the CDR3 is TGCGCCAGCAGCTTGGAGCAGGGGGCTGGCTACACCTTC. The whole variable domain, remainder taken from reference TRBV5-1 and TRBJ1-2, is KAGVTQTPRYLIKTRGQQVTLSCSPISGHRSVSWYQQTPGQGLQFLFEYFSETQRNKGNFPGRFSGRQFSNSRSEMNVSTLELGDSALYLCASSLEQGAGYTFGSGTRLTVV.

The CDR3: CASSMDRGSYNEQFF. Written as DNA, the CDR3 is TGTGCCAGCAGTATGGACAGGGGCTCCTACAATGAGCAGTTCTTC. The gene calls are TRBV27 and TRBJ2-1, with TRBD1 identical over 9 bases. The CDR3 runs 15 residues. The V gene's germline CDR1 is MNHEY and CDR2 SMNVEV (reference sequence). The V and J ends lost 5 bases and 0 bases, in that order; junction bases with no gene match: 2.

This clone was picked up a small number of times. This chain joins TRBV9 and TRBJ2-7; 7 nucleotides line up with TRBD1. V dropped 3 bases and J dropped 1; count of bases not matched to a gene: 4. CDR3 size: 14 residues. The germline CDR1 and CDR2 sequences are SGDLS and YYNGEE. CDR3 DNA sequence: TGTGCCAGCAGCGCCTCGGGACAGTCCTACGAGCAGTACTTC. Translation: CASSASGQSYEQYF.

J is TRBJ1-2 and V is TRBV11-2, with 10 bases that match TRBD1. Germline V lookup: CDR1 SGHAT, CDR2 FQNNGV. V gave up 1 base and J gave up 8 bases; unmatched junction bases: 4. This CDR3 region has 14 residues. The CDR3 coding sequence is TGTGCCAGCAGCTTAGTTGGGACAGGGGTCGGCTACACCTTC. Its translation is CASSLVGTGVGYTF.

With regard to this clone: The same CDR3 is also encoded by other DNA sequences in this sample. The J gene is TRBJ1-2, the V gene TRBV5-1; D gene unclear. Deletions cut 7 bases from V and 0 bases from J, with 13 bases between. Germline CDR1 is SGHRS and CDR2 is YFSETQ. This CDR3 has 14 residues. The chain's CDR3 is CASSIGTANYGYTF. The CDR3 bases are TGCGCCAGCTCCATTGGAACAGCTAACTATGGCTACACCTTC.

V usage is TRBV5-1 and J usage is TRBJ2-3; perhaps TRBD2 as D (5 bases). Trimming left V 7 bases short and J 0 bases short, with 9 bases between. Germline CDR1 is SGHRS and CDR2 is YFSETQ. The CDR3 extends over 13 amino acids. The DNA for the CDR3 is TGCGCCAGCTACCCGGGGAGCACAGATACGCAGTATTTT. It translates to CASYPGSTDTQYF.

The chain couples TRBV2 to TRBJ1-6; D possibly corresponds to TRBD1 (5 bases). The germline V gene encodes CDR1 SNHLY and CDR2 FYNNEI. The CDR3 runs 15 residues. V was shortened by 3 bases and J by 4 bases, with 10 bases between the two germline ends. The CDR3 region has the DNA TGTGCCAGCAGTGACATCAGGGATTATAATTCACCCCTCCACTTT. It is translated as CASSDIRDYNSPLHF.

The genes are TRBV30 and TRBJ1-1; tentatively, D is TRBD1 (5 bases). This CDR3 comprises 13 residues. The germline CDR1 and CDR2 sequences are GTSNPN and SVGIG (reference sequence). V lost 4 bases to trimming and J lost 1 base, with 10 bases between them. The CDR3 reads CAWNLGQNTEAFF. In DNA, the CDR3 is TGTGCCTGGAATCTCGGACAGAACACTGAAGCTTTCTTT.

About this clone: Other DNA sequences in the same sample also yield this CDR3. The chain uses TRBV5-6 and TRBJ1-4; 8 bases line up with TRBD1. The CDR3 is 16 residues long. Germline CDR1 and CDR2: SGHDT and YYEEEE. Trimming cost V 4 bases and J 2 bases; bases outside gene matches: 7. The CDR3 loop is CASSPGQGATNEKLFF. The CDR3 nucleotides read TGTGCCAGCAGCCCAGGACAGGGAGCTACTAATGAAAAACTGTTTTTT. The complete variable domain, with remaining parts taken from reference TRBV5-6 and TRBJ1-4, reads DAGVTQSPTHLIKTRGQQVTLRCSPKSGHDTVSWYQQALGQGPQFIFQYYEEEERQRGNFPDRFSGHQFPNYSSELNVNALLLGDSALYLCASSPGQGATNEKLFFGSGTQLSVL.

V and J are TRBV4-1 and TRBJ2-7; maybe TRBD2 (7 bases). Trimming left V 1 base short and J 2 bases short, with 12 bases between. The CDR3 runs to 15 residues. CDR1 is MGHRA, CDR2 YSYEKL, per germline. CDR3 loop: CASSQVGGGTYEQYF. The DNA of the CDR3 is TGCGCCAGCAGCCAAGTGGGGGGGGGCACCTACGAGCAGTACTTC.

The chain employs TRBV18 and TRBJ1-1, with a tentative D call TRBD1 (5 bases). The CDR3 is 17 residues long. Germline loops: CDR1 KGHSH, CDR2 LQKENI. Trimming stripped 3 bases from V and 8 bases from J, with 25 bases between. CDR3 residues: CASSPRGNVRSGSEAFF. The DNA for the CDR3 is TGTGCCAGCTCACCCCGGGGGAATGTTCGCTCGGGGTCCGAAGCTTTCTTT.

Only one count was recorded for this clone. For the CDR3, the DNA is TGTGCCAGCAGCTCCTCCGGGACAGGTTACAATGAGCAGTTCTTC. It is translated as CASSSSGTGYNEQFF. V usage is TRBV7-8 and J usage is TRBJ2-1; 8 nucleotides agree with TRBD1. The CDR3 is 15 amino acids. CDR1 is SGHVS and CDR2 is FQNEAQ in the germline V gene. V lost 4 bases, J lost 4 bases, and 6 bases stayed unmatched.

CDR3 nucleotides: TGTGCCAGTCCGCCGAGACAGACATACAATGAGCAGTTCTTC. This codes for CASPPRQTYNEQFF. The chain couples TRBV5-8 to TRBJ2-1; weak D call: TRBD1 (5 bases). Trimming pared 8 bases from V and 4 bases from J, leaving 16 bases between. There are 14 residues in the CDR3. Germline values: CDR1 SGHTS, CDR2 YDEGEE.

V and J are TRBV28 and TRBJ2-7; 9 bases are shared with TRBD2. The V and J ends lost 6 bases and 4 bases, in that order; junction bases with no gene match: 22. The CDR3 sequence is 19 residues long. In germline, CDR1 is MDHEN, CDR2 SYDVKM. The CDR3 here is CASSSPEPSEPGLAYEQYF. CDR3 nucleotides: TGTGCCAGCAGCTCCCCCGAGCCTTCCGAACCGGGACTAGCTTACGAGCAGTACTTC.

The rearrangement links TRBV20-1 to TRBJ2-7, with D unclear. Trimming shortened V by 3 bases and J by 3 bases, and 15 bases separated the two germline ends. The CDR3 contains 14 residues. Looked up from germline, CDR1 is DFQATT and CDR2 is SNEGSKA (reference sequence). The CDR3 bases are TGCAGTGCTAGTGACGAGGCTTCCCTCTACGAGCAGTACTTC. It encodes CSASDEASLYEQYF.

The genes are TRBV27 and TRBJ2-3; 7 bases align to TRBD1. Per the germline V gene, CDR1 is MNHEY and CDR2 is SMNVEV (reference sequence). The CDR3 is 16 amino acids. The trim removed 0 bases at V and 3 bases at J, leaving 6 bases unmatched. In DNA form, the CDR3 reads TGTGCCAGCAGTTTATCAGGAACAGGGGCTACAGATACGCAGTATTTT. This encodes CASSLSGTGATDTQYF.

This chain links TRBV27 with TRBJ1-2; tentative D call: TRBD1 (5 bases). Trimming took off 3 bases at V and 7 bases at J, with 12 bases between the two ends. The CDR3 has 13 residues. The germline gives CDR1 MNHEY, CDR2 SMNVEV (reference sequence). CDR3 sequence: CASSFEGRGGYTF. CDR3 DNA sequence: TGTGCCAGCAGTTTCGAGGGGCGGGGTGGCTACACCTTC.

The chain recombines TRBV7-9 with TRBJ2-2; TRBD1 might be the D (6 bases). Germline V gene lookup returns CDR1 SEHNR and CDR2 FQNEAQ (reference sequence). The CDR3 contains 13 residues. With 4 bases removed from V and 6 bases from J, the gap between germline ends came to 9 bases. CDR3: CASSSNRAGELFF. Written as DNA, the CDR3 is TGTGCCAGCAGCTCCAACAGGGCCGGGGAGCTGTTTTTT.

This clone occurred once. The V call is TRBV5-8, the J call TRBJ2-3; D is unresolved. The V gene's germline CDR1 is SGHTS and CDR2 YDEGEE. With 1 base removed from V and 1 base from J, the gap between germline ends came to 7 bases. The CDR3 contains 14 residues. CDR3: CASSLWQGTDTQYF. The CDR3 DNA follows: TGTGCCAGCAGCTTGTGGCAGGGCACAGATACGCAGTATTTT.

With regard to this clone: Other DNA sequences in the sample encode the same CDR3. The CDR3 DNA follows: TGTGCCAGCAGCCCCGGGGGTTCTGGGGCCAACGTCCTGACTTTC. Translated: CASSPGGSGANVLTF. J is TRBJ2-6 and V is TRBV28; perhaps TRBD2 as D (6 bases). Trimming took 6 bases from V and 1 from J, leaving 10 bases between them. The CDR3 is 15 amino acids. The germline V gene has CDR1 MDHEN and CDR2 SYDVKM.

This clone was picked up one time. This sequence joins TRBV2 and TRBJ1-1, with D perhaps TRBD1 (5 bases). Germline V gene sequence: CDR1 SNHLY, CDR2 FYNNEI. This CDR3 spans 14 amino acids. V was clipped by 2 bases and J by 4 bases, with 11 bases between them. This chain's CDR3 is CASSERGVSTEAFF. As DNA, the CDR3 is TGTGCCAGCAGTGAAAGGGGCGTCAGCACTGAAGCTTTCTTT.

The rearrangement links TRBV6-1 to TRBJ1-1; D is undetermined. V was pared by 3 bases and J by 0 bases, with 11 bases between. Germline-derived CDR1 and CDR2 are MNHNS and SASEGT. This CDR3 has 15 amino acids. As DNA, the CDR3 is TGTGCCAGCAGTGATAGTGGGCAGCTGAACACTGAAGCTTTCTTT. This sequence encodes CASSDSGQLNTEAFF.

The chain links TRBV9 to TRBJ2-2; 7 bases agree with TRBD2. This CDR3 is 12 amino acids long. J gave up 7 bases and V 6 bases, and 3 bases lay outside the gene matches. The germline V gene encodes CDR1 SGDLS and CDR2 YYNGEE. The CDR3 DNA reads TGTGCCAGCACGGGGGGAATCGGGGAGCTGTTTTTT. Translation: CASTGGIGELFF.

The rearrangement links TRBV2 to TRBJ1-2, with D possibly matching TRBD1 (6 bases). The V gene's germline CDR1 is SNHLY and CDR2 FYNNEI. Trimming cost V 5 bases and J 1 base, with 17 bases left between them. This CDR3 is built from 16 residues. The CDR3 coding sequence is TGTGCCAGCAGTCAACAGGGAGCGGCCAGTAACTATGGCTACACCTTC. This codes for CASSQQGAASNYGYTF.